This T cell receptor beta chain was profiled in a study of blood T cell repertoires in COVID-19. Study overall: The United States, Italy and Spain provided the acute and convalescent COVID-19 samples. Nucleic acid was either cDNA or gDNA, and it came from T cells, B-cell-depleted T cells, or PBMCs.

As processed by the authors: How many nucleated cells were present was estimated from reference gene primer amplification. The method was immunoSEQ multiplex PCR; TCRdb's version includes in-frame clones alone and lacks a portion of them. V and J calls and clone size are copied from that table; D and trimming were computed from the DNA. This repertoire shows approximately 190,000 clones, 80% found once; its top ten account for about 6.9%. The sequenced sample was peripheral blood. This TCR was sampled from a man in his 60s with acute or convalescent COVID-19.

The DNA of the CDR3 is TGTGCCAGCAGCTCCCAGCGGGGGGGTGAGCAGTTCTTC. Amino acid sequence: CASSSQRGGEQFF. The chain couples TRBV7-3 to TRBJ2-1; 10 bases match TRBD2. Germline V lookup: CDR1 SGHTA, CDR2 FQGTGA. J was trimmed by 9 bases and V by 4 bases; bases with no gene match: 3. The CDR3 has 13 residues.